This TCR beta chain derives from a study of T cells after posttransplantation cyclophosphamide (dated by TCRdb to 2016 to 2017). Regarding the research as a whole: T cell repertoire reconstitution was tracked by TRB sequencing after myeloablative bone marrow transplantation in which posttransplantation cyclophosphamide was used as GVHD prophylaxis. Antigen receptor sequencing was done on samples from 35 to 40 PTCy-treated patients and from approximately 17 related bone marrow donors of those patients. Blood from every one of the 34 PTCy patients who had 1-year posttransplant specimens underwent TRB sequencing. Up to 3 additional blood samples from 2 to 5.2 years after transplant were also TRB-sequenced in 3 patients, as was pretransplant blood from 4 patients. TRA and TRB clonality were tightly correlated in ten or so samples, so subsequent TCR analyses focused on TRB only. Public TRB sequences were checked against a database of over 3,500 sequences associated with responses to pathogens, tumor antigens, self-antigens and alloantigens.

Regarding this clone: What this receptor recognizes is not known. No clone much larger than this one lies a single base away; base qualities are absent.

The paper as a whole reports these results and caveats: The TRB repertoires of T cells infiltrating skin or the GI tract showed only limited overlap with the TRB repertoires found in blood. Donor-recipient similarity was low at 1-2 months but rose over the first year, and later blood repertoires were often dominated by donor CD8+ memory clones. Across over 40 patients, TRB clonality was highly associated with recipient CMV seropositivity and CMV reactivation, and diversity in PTCy patients was similar to diversity in CNI/methotrexate controls.

TRB sequencing used genomic DNA with the immunoSEQ assay at survey resolution or the hsTCRB kit. The original methods were these. The immunoSEQ software handled the initial read processing, while the LymphoSeq R package was used for the repertoire analyses. For each TRB dataset, clonality was calculated as 1 minus normalized Shannon entropy, and the Gini coefficient was computed as well. Phenotypes of unsorted samples were inferred by mapping TRB sequences from sorted subsets of the recipient or donor onto unsorted samples of the same recipient. Sourced from immuneACCESS, this table was stored by TCRdb with only in-frame sequences that have V and J called. A share of the clones is absent; for the studies checked, an unresolved V gene accounts for under half, and the remainder has no known explanation. V, J and clone size are taken as reported in that table, and D and trimming were inferred from the DNA itself. For this sample there are 11,000 to 15,000 clones; around 74% appear just once. The top ten constitute 1% to 1.5% of the sample.

Peripheral blood samples were provided by related bone marrow donors on the day of marrow donation. Mononuclear cells from peripheral blood and bone marrow were separated by Ficoll-Hypaque density centrifugation and then cryopreserved. CD4+ and CD8+ T cells, including naive and memory subsets, were sorted by FACS using a FACSAria II. The germline V gene provides CDR1 SGHRS and CDR2 YFSETQ. Its CDR3 holds 15 amino acids, cysteine through phenylalanine. This entry keeps only the CDR3 DNA: 45 bases, framed from base 1. V is cut by 4 bases and J by 6 bases, and the space between the germline ends is 16 bases.

What was sequenced was memory CD4+ T cells sorted from PBMCs. The chain uses TRBV5-1 and TRBJ1-4, with TRBD1 as a weak D call on 5 bases. The origin of this receptor is a middle-aged man. The CDR3 corresponds to CASSTGDVADEKLFF. The DNA is TGCGCCAGCAGCACGGGGGACGTTGCCGATGAAAAACTGTTTTTT.